Described below is a single TCR beta chain sequence and its context. The antigen is unknown. The authors ran a second PCR of roughly 6 to 12 cycles using a sample-barcoded 5' primer and a J-beta primer mix. Each cDNA molecule was tagged by a template-switch adaptor with 12 random nucleotides. TCRdb re-called the 5' RACE reads through MiXCR, storing one row per CDR3 protein. The sample shows 500,000 to 600,000 distinct CDR3 sequences, 27% of them seen only once. This CDR3 is 16 amino acids long. The germline CDR1 and CDR2 sequences are DFQATT and SNEGSKA (reference sequence). The V end lost 3 bases, the J end lost 1 base, and 15 bases lay between the germline ends. The source of the sample is a study of blood T cells in healthy people across ages. Study conclusions and caveats: Aged donors had fewer naive CD4+ cells and lower diversity than long-lived donors. It was not known whether donors were CMV positive (a possible confounder of expanded clonotype changes). Considered underestimates were the diversity estimates obtained from one million T cells.

The chain joins TRBV20-1 to TRBJ1-4; D perhaps matches TRBD1 (6 bases). Sequencing was performed on blood. The TCR was taken from a woman in her 70s in good health. The CDR3 sequence is CSARGAAGKTNEKLFF. The DNA for the CDR3 is TGCAGTGCTAGGGGGGCTGCGGGAAAAACTAATGAAAAACTGTTTTTT.